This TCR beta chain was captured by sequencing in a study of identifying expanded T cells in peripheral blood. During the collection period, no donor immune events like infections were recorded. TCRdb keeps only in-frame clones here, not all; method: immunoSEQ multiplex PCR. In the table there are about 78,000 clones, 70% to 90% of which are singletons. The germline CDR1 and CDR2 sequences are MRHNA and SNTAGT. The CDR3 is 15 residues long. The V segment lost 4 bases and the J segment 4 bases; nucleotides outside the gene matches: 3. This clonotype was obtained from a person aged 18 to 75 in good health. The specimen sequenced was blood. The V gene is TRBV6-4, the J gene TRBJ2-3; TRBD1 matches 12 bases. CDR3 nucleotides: TGTGCCAGCAGTGCCGGGACAGGGGGCGCAGATACGCAGTATTTT. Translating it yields CASSAGTGGADTQYF.